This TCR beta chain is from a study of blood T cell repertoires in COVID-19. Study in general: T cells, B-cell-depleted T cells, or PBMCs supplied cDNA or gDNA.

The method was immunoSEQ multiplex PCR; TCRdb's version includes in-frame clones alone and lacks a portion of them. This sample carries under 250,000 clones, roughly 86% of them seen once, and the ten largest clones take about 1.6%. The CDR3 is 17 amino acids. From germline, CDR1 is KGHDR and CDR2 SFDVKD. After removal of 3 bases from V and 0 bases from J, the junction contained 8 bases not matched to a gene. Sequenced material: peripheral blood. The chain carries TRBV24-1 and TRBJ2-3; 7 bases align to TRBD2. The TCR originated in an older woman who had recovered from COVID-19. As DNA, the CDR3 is TGTGCCACCAGTGATACCCACGGGGGGTCTAGCACAGATACGCAGTATTTT. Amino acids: CATSDTHGGSSTDTQYF.